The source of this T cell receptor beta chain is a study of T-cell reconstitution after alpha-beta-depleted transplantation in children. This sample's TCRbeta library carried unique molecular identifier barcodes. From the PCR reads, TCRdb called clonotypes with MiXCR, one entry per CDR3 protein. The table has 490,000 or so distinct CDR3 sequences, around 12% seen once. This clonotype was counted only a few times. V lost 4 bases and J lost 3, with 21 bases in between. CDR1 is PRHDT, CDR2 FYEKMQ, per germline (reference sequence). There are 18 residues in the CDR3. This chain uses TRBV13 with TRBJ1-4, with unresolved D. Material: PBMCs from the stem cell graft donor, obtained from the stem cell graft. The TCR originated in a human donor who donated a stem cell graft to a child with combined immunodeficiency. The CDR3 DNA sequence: TGTGCCAGCAGCTCCCTGGACGGCTCCTCCCAAGCTAATGAAAAACTGTTTTTT. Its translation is CASSSLDGSSQANEKLFF.